A single sample gave rise to the 4 T cell receptor beta chains below, sequenced in a study of T cell responses to AZD1222 COVID-19 vaccine. Some clones are missing from TCRdb's copy, which holds only in-frame ones; the method was immunoSEQ multiplex PCR. The sample yields tens of thousands of clones, 70% to 90% seen once. The sample consisted of peripheral blood, taken 28 days after the second AZD1222 dose. The source is an adult who received the AZD1222 COVID-19 vaccine.

The genes are TRBV6-5 and TRBJ1-5; 7 bases align to TRBD1. The CDR3 runs to 16 residues. J was trimmed by 6 bases and V by 4 bases; bases with no gene match: 12. Germline V gives CDR1 MNHEY, CDR2 SVGAGI. CDR3 in DNA: TGTGCCAGCAGTTCCACCGGCGAGGGGGCGACTCAGCCCCAGCATTTT. This codes for CASSSTGEGATQPQHF.

The genes are TRBV18 and TRBJ1-5; TRBD1 agrees at 9 bases. V shed 1 base, J shed 4 bases, and the junction held 2 bases outside the gene matches. Germline CDR1 is KGHSH and CDR2 is LQKENI. The CDR3 loop spans 15 amino acids. The CDR3 here is CASSPRTGENQPQHF. CDR3 coding DNA: TGTGCCAGCTCACCACGGACAGGGGAGAATCAGCCCCAGCATTTT.

CDR3 in amino acids: CASGSFGGWANVLTF. CDR3 DNA: TGTGCCAGCGGGTCCTTCGGCGGATGGGCCAACGTCCTGACTTTC. The V and J genes are TRBV2 and TRBJ2-6; D is unclear. The CDR3 runs 15 residues. V gave up 8 bases and J gave up 5 bases, with 16 bases separating them. Germline CDR1 reads SNHLY; CDR2 reads FYNNEI. The entire variable domain, with the rest obtained from reference TRBV2 and TRBJ2-6, is as follows: EPEVTQTPSHQVTQMGQEVILRCVPISNHLYFYWYRQILGQKVEFLVSFYNNEISEKSEIFDDQFSVERPDGSNFTLKIRSTKLEDSAMYFCASGSFGGWANVLTFGAGSRLTVL.

This clone was observed once. This chain joins TRBV7-6 and TRBJ2-7, with unresolved D. This CDR3 is 13 amino acids long. Trimming took off 1 base at V and 3 bases at J, with 7 bases between the two ends. CDR1 SGHVS and CDR2 FNYEAQ come from the germline V gene. CDR3 loop: CASSLGQDYEQYF. The CDR3 coding sequence is TGTGCCAGCAGCTTAGGGCAAGACTACGAGCAGTACTTC.